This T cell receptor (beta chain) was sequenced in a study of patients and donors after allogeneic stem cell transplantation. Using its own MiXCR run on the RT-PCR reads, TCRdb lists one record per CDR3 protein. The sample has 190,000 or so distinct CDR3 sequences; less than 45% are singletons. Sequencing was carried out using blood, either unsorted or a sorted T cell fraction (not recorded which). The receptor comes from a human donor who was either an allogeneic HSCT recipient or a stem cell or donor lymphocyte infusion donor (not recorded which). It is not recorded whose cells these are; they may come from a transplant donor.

Here the CDR3 DNA reads TGCGCCAGCAGCCAACTGACAGGGGGTAATGGCTACACCTTC. Protein: CASSQLTGGNGYTF. This sequence joins TRBV4-3 and TRBJ1-2, with TRBD1 matching 9 bases. The length of the CDR3 is 14 residues. Trimming at V came to 2 bases and at J to 6 bases, leaving 4 bases not matched to a gene. The germline V gene encodes CDR1 LGHNA and CDR2 YSLEER.